These 10 T cell receptor beta chains were sequenced from one sample in a study of blood T cell repertoires in COVID-19 (dated by TCRdb to the early 2020s). The protocol used for the library was the immunoSEQ multiplex PCR assay. This is the immuneACCESS table as TCRdb keeps it, with only in-frame sequences that have V and J called. A part of the clones is gone; compared with another copy, unresolved V genes explain less than half, and the rest is unexplained. The sample table contains around 150,000 clones; only one count was recorded for 70% to 85% of them. About 20% of the sample lies in the top ten. Specimen: peripheral blood. These TCRs come from a woman at least 80 years old with acute or convalescent COVID-19.

The V and J genes are TRBV6-1 and TRBJ1-1; D not resolved. Per the germline V gene, CDR1 is MNHNS and CDR2 is SASEGT. The CDR3 length is 12 residues. Trimming pared 1 base from V and 10 bases from J, leaving 10 bases between. The CDR3 nucleotides are TGTGCCAGCAGTGAAGGCGACATAAGAGCTTTCTTT. Protein: CASSEGDIRAFF.

The chain carries TRBV3-1 (or the pseudogene TRBV3-2) and TRBJ1-5; 10 bases agree with TRBD1. The CDR3 consists of 14 residues. CDR1 is LGHDT and CDR2 is YNNKEL in the germline V gene (reference sequence). Trimming removed 4 bases from V and 5 bases from J; junction bases left unmatched: 2. The CDR3: CASSLGTGDQPQHF. The CDR3, as DNA: TGTGCCAGCAGCCTCGGGACAGGGGATCAGCCCCAGCATTTT.

The chain has TRBV19 and TRBJ2-3; 12 bases map to TRBD2. The length of the CDR3 is 17 residues. Per the germline V gene, CDR1 is LNHDA and CDR2 is SQIVND (reference sequence). Trimming took 5 bases from V and 1 from J; bases not matched to a gene: 7. The CDR3 sequence: CASSRLAGGPGTDTQYF. The CDR3 region has the DNA TGTGCCAGTAGTCGGCTAGCGGGAGGGCCTGGCACAGATACGCAGTATTTT.

The chain employs TRBV18 and TRBJ2-1; 7 positions agree with TRBD1. In germline, CDR1 is KGHSH, CDR2 LQKENI. J was trimmed by 0 bases and V by 4 bases; bases with no gene match: 15. This CDR3 contains 19 residues. In DNA, the CDR3 is TGTGCCAGCTCACTAAACAGGGGCGATAAACTAAGCTCCTACAATGAGCAGTTCTTC. Encoded protein: CASSLNRGDKLSSYNEQFF.

The chain uses TRBV5-3 and TRBJ1-2; TRBD1 aligns across 8 bases. TRBV5-3 has ORF status, its function being uncertain. The CDR3 runs to 15 residues. V was clipped by 4 bases and J by 3 bases; unmatched bases: 8. The CDR3 DNA reads TGTGCCAGAAGCGGTACAGGGGGTTTGTACTATGGCTACACCTTC. Amino acid sequence: CARSGTGGLYYGYTF.

The V call is TRBV13, the J call TRBJ2-2, with D possibly being TRBD1 (5 bases). Trimming pared 4 bases from V and 8 bases from J, leaving 8 bases between. CDR1 and CDR2 (germline): PRHDT, FYEKMQ (reference sequence). The CDR3 has 12 amino acids. The CDR3 sequence is CASSSYRGELFF. In DNA, the CDR3 is TGTGCCAGCAGCTCCTACAGGGGGGAGCTGTTTTTT. The entire variable domain, with the rest obtained from reference TRBV13 and TRBJ2-2, is as follows: AAGVIQSPRHLIKEKRETATLKCYPIPRHDTVYWYQQGPGQDPQFLISFYEKMQSDKGSIPDRFSAQQFSDYHSELNMSSLELGDSALYFCASSSYRGELFFGEGSRLTVL.

V usage is TRBV14 and J usage is TRBJ2-5; 8 bases fit TRBD1. With V trimmed by 4 bases and J by 5 bases, 12 bases remained unmatched. The length of the CDR3 is 16 residues. Per germline, CDR1 SGHDN and CDR2 FVKESK. CDR3 in amino acids: CASSPRLATGAETQYF. The DNA for the CDR3 is TGTGCCAGCAGCCCTAGACTCGCGACAGGGGCCGAGACCCAGTACTTC. Full variable domain (missing parts from reference TRBV14 and TRBJ2-5): EAGVTQFPSHSVIEKGQTVTLRCDPISGHDNLYWYRRVMGKEIKFLLHFVKESKQDESGMPNNRFLAERTGGTYSTLKVQPAELEDSGVYFCASSPRLATGAETQYFGPGTRLLVL.

Comments on this clone: A read error may produce the germline difference seen at one junction end. The rearrangement uses TRBV15 and TRBJ2-7, with a possible D match to TRBD1 (6 bases). The germline V gene encodes CDR1 LNHNV and CDR2 YYDKDF (reference sequence). The CDR3 runs 12 residues. The CDR3 DNA sequence: TGTGCCACCAGCCCATACCTCGGGACACCAGACTTC. This translates into CATSPYLGTPDF.

The gene calls are TRBV12-3 or TRBV12-4 and TRBJ2-7; the D gene is possibly TRBD2 (5 bases). V lost 6 bases and J 0 bases, leaving 9 bases between the germline ends. This CDR3 is built from 13 residues. As DNA, the CDR3 is TGTGCCAGCAGGATAGCGTACTCCTACGAGCAGTACTTC. Protein product: CASRIAYSYEQYF.

J is TRBJ2-2 and V is TRBV5-1; a weak D match, TRBD2 (5 bases). CDR3 length: 14 amino acids. CDR1 is SGHRS, CDR2 YFSETQ, per germline. V was shortened by 4 bases and J by 8 bases, with 15 bases between the two germline ends. The CDR3 sequence: CASSPDFTLGELFF. CDR3 coding DNA: TGCGCCAGCAGCCCGGACTTTACCCTGGGGGAGCTGTTTTTT.